A selection of T cell receptor beta chains follows, all from one sample in a study of regulatory T cells in long-lasting Graves disease. Each CDR3 protein gets one entry after TCRdb re-called the multiplex PCR reads with MiXCR. Among 400,000 to 500,000 distinct CDR3 sequences listed, roughly 21% were seen once. The source was peripheral blood mononuclear cells (PBMCs), collected when the disease was refractory, from a patient treated with antithyroid drugs. These receptors were collected from a female donor with Graves disease. Both conserved end residues are part of each CDR3. D genes are given only for firm matches. A row's size may be missing; if present it is once, few, many or a size class.

many	NA	TRBV6-2/TRBV6-3	TRBJ2-7	CASSYSKGGRGDEQYF	TGTGCCAGCAGTTACTCGAAGGGGGGTCGTGGGGACGAGCAGTACTTC
few	NA	TRBV6-1	TRBJ2-1	CAVWWGESEQFF	TGTGCCGTTTGGTGGGGGGAGAGTGAGCAGTTCTTC
NA	NA	TRBV5-1	TRBJ1-1	CASSLDQVMNTEAFF	TGCGCCAGCAGCTTGGACCAGGTGATGAACACTGAAGCTTTCTTT
many	NA	TRBV11-2	TRBJ2-5	CASSSLVGVGTQYF	TGTGCCAGCAGCTCCCTCGTTGGGGTAGGGACCCAGTACTTC
few	NA	TRBV9	TRBJ1-2	CASSPAPPSRDINYGYTF	TGTGCCAGCAGCCCGGCCCCCCCTAGCAGGGACATTAACTATGGCTACACCTTC
NA	NA	TRBV7-9	TRBJ2-7	CASSLALLEPGEQYF	TGTGCCAGCAGCTTAGCTTTACTTGAGCCGGGCGAGCAGTACTTC
NA	TRBD2	TRBV27	TRBJ2-5	CASSSSRGSGGQETQYF	TGTGCCAGCAGTTCCTCCCGGGGTAGCGGGGGGCAAGAGACCCAGTACTTC
many	TRBD1	TRBV28	TRBJ2-7	CASSFGGRGREQYF	TGTGCCAGCAGTTTTGGGGGCAGGGGGCGCGAGCAGTACTTC
few	NA	TRBV19	TRBJ1-5	CASSIDTFSQHF	TGTGCCAGTAGTATAGACACCTTCTCCCAGCATTTT
many	TRBD1	TRBV2	TRBJ2-7	CASSDVVLADREAYEQYF	TGTGCCAGCAGTGATGTTGTTTTAGCGGACAGGGAAGCCTACGAGCAGTACTTC
NA	NA	TRBV7-3	TRBJ1-1	CASSITMNTEAFF	TGTGCCAGCAGCATTACAATGAACACTGAAGCTTTCTTT
few	TRBD2	TRBV28	TRBJ2-2	CASSTTSGRARGTGELFF	TGTGCCAGCAGCACGACTAGCGGGAGGGCCAGGGGCACCGGGGAGCTGTTTTTT
many	NA	TRBV28	TRBJ2-7	CASSLQRVPSYEQYF	TGTGCCAGCAGCCTTCAACGCGTGCCCTCCTACGAGCAGTACTTC
many	NA	TRBV19	TRBJ2-5	CASSIARDQETQYF	TGTGCCAGTAGTATTGCTAGAGACCAAGAGACCCAGTACTTC